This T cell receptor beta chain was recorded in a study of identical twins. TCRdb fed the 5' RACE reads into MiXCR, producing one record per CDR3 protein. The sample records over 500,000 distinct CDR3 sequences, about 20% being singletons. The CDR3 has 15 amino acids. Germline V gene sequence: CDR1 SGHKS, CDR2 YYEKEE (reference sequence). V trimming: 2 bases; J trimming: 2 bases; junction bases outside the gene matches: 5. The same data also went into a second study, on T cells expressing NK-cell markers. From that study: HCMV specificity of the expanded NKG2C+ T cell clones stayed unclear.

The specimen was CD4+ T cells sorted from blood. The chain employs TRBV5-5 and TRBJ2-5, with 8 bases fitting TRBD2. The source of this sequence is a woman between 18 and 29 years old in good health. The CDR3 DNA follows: TGTGCCAGCAGCTTCGATGTAGCGGGACAAGAGACCCAGTACTTC. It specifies CASSFDVAGQETQYF.